The rows below give T cell receptor beta chains drawn from one sample of a study of blood T cell repertoires in COVID-19. The method was immunoSEQ multiplex PCR; TCRdb's version includes in-frame clones alone and lacks a portion of them. The table shows about 170,000 clones, with about 86% occurring only once. Sequencing input: peripheral blood. The receptors were gathered from a woman aged 80 or older in a cohort sampled during active or convalescent COVID-19. Both conserved end residues are part of each CDR3. Each record gives: D gene, V gene, clone size, J gene, CDR3 DNA, CDR3 protein. A D gene is named only where the DNA matches it firmly. A clone size is listed for some rows: how often the clone was seen (once, few, many), or a class if it is expanded.

NA	TRBV28	NA	TRBJ1-2	TGTGCCAGCACCGGGCCGGGAGGGGACTATGGCTACACCTTC	CASTGPGGDYGYTF
NA	TRBV18	once	TRBJ1-5	TGTGCCAGCTCACCACGGCCGGGAAGGTTTATGGAGCCCCAGCATTTT	CASSPRPGRFMEPQHF
NA	TRBV28	few	TRBJ2-5	TGTGCCAGCAGGTCCGGTAGCAGAGCGGAGACCCAGTACTTC	CASRSGSRAETQYF
TRBD1	TRBV5-4	NA	TRBJ2-3	TGTGCCAGCACCCCGGGGGACAGGGGCACAGATACGCAGTATTTT	CASTPGDRGTDTQYF
TRBD1	TRBV10-1	NA	TRBJ1-4	TGCGCCAGCAGTGAAAGGGGGCCGAATGAAAAACTGTTTTTT	CASSERGPNEKLFF
NA	TRBV5-1	NA	TRBJ2-5	TGCGCCCAGGGTACGGATGAGACCCAGTACTTC	CAQGTDETQYF
NA	TRBV6-6	NA	TRBJ1-5	TGTGCCAGCAGTTTATTTGAAGAGGCCCCGGACAGCATGCATTTT	CASSLFEEAPDSMHF
TRBD1	TRBV6-6	NA	TRBJ2-2	TGTGCCAGCATCCCTCGGGACAGGGGAGGAACCGGGGAGCTGTTTTTT	CASIPRDRGGTGELFF
TRBD1	TRBV7-2	NA	TRBJ1-5	TGTGCCAGCAGCCCAGGGACAGGGTATCAGCCCCAGCATTTT	CASSPGTGYQPQHF
TRBD1	TRBV30	NA	TRBJ2-7	TGTGCCTGGAGTACCGGGACAGGGAGTTACGAGCAGTACTTC	CAWSTGTGSYEQYF
TRBD1	TRBV3-1/TRBV3-2	NA	TRBJ1-5	TGTGCCAGCAGCCCTGGACAGGGGGCGCGACAGCCCCAGCATTTT	CASSPGQGARQPQHF
NA	TRBV3-1/TRBV3-2	NA	TRBJ2-1	TGTGCCAGCAGCCAAGATCAGGGGGGCCGGTTCTTC	CASSQDQGGRFF
NA	TRBV5-1	NA	TRBJ2-5	TGCGCCAGCAGCTTGGTTGCAGACCAAGAGACCCAGTACTTC	CASSLVADQETQYF
TRBD2	TRBV6-5	NA	TRBJ2-1	TGTGCCAGCAGTACCCGGACTAGCGGGATCCATGAGCAGTTCTTC	CASSTRTSGIHEQFF
TRBD1	TRBV9	few	TRBJ1-2	TGTGCCAGCAGCCTATCCGGGACAGCAAACTATGGCTACACCTTC	CASSLSGTANYGYTF
TRBD2	TRBV9	NA	TRBJ2-3	TGTGCCAGCAGCGTAGAGATCGCGGGAGCGGCAGAAGTGACAGATACGCAGTATTTT	CASSVEIAGAAEVTDTQYF
NA	TRBV19	NA	TRBJ1-2	TGTGCCAGTAGTATACGGGAGGGGTTCTATGGCTACACCTTC	CASSIREGFYGYTF
NA	TRBV3-1/TRBV3-2	NA	TRBJ2-7	TGTGCCAGCAGCCTCTTCAACAGCAGGACAGCGTCGTACAAGCAGTACTTC	CASSLFNSRTASYKQYF
TRBD1	TRBV4-1	NA	TRBJ1-4	TGCGCCAGCAGCCAAGATCGGGGGACAGGGGGAGAAAAACTGTTTTTT	CASSQDRGTGGEKLFF
NA	TRBV20-1	NA	TRBJ1-3	TGCAGTGCTAGTGGACAGTTCAGCTCTGGAAACACCATATATTTT	CSASGQFSSGNTIYF
NA	TRBV5-4	NA	TRBJ1-3	TGTGCCAGCAGCCGGACACTCGGAAACACCATATATTTT	CASSRTLGNTIYF
TRBD1	TRBV30	NA	TRBJ2-2	TGTGCCTGGAGTAGACAGGGCTCCGGGGAGCTGTTTTTT	CAWSRQGSGELFF
NA	TRBV5-1	once	TRBJ2-1	TGCGCCAGCAGCTTGGACAGTCTTTACAATGAGCAGTTCTTC	CASSLDSLYNEQFF
TRBD2	TRBV2	NA	TRBJ2-3	TGTGCCAGTCAACTAGCGGGAGGCAGGGATACGCAGTATTTT	CASQLAGGRDTQYF
NA	TRBV4-1	NA	TRBJ1-2	TGCGCCAGCAGCCAAGGCCCGGATGGACAGAACTATGGCTACACCTTC	CASSQGPDGQNYGYTF
NA	TRBV5-1	NA	TRBJ2-3	TGCGCCAGCAGCAACGGCGGGCGGGCAGATACGCAGTATTTT	CASSNGGRADTQYF
TRBD1	TRBV27	NA	TRBJ1-1	TGTGCCAGCACTAAGGACAGGGGCGCTGAAGCTTTCTTT	CASTKDRGAEAFF
NA	TRBV24-1	NA	TRBJ2-2	TGTGCCACCACCCCAACAGGGCACACCGGGGAGCTGTTTTTT	CATTPTGHTGELFF
TRBD1	TRBV3-1/TRBV3-2	NA	TRBJ2-1	TGTGCCAGCAGCCAAGCGGGGACAGGGGAGCAGTTCTTC	CASSQAGTGEQFF
TRBD2	TRBV5-1	NA	TRBJ2-5	TGCGCCAGCAGCTTGGGAGCCCGGGGGGTGCAAGAGACCCAGTACTTC	CASSLGARGVQETQYF
TRBD2	TRBV6-2/TRBV6-3	NA	TRBJ2-3	TGTGCCAGCAGTTACAGCGGGGGGCTTGGGGGCACAGATACGCAGTATTTT	CASSYSGGLGGTDTQYF
TRBD2	TRBV7-2	NA	TRBJ2-7	TGTGCCAGCAGCTTTAGGCGGGGGGGCGGCGAGCAGTACTTC	CASSFRRGGGEQYF
NA	TRBV7-9	once	TRBJ2-5	TGTGCCAGCAGGACCGGGACTGTGCAAGAGACCCAGTACTTC	CASRTGTVQETQYF
TRBD1	TRBV30	NA	TRBJ1-6	TGTGCCTGGAACGGGCAGGGGGTGAGTTCACCCCTCCACTTT	CAWNGQGVSSPLHF
NA	TRBV4-1	once	TRBJ1-2	TGCGCCAGCAGCCAAGATTGGGGGGGCGCTTTCTATGGCTACACCTTC	CASSQDWGGAFYGYTF
TRBD2	TRBV10-3	NA	TRBJ2-1	TGTGCCATCAGTGATCCGGGGCGGGGGTCCTACAATGAGCAGTTCTTC	CAISDPGRGSYNEQFF
NA	TRBV19	NA	TRBJ2-5	TGTGCCAGTAGTATCGGCGACAGCCAAGAGACCCAGTACTTC	CASSIGDSQETQYF
NA	TRBV4-3	few	TRBJ1-4	TGCGCCAGCAGCCAGGGGACATCAAATCCCACTAATGAAAAACTGTTTTTT	CASSQGTSNPTNEKLFF
TRBD1	TRBV6-4	NA	TRBJ1-4	TGTGCCAGCAGCCCTGACAGGGGTGAAAAACTGTTTTTT	CASSPDRGEKLFF
NA	TRBV18	NA	TRBJ1-3	TGTGCCAGCTCACCCACTGACTACCCAGGAAACACCATATATTTT	CASSPTDYPGNTIYF
NA	TRBV4-1	once	TRBJ1-1	TGCGCCAGCAGCCAAGATAGGGGGTCGCTGAACACTGAAGCTTTCTTT	CASSQDRGSLNTEAFF
NA	TRBV6-5	NA	TRBJ1-4	TGTGCCAGCAGTCGGGGGACCGTTAATGAAAAACTGTTTTTT	CASSRGTVNEKLFF
NA	TRBV3-1/TRBV3-2	NA	TRBJ2-5	TGTGCCAGCACCCTACGGACTAAAGAGACCCAGTACTTC	CASTLRTKETQYF
NA	TRBV2	NA	TRBJ1-6	TGTGCCAGCAGTGTGCGGGGGAATGTGGGTAGTTCACCCCTCCACTTT	CASSVRGNVGSSPLHF
NA	TRBV7-2	few	TRBJ2-3	TGTGCCAGCAGCTTTTGGGCCCGCACAGATACGCAGTATTTT	CASSFWARTDTQYF
NA	TRBV3-1/TRBV3-2	once	TRBJ1-2	TGTGCCAGCAGCCAAGTTCAGGTTAAAGGCTACACCTTC	CASSQVQVKGYTF
TRBD1	TRBV6-5	few	TRBJ1-5	TGTGCCAGCACCTCAGGGACAGGGAGCAATCAGCCCCAGCATTTT	CASTSGTGSNQPQHF
NA	TRBV6-5	NA	TRBJ2-3	TGTGCCAGCAGTTCACAAACCGGGGGAGTTGGAGATACGCAGTATTTT	CASSSQTGGVGDTQYF
NA	TRBV29-1	few	TRBJ2-7	TGCAGCGTGGGGGGAAACACCTACGAGCAGTACTTC	CSVGGNTYEQYF
TRBD2	TRBV19	NA	TRBJ2-2	TGTGCCAGTAGTCCGCCGGGACTAGTAAGGGGGGCCGGGGAGCTGTTTTTT	CASSPPGLVRGAGELFF
NA	TRBV9	NA	TRBJ1-2	TGTGCCAGCAGCGTAGGCATCCTTAGAGGCTACACCTTC	CASSVGILRGYTF
NA	TRBV6-1	NA	TRBJ2-3	TGTGCCAGCAGTGATAGCTCCTCTAGCACAGATACGCAGTATTTT	CASSDSSSSTDTQYF